These 8 T cell receptor beta chains originate from one sample sequenced in a study of OX40 agonist ivuxolimab in advanced cancers. Clones were read by immunoSEQ multiplex PCR, and TCRdb kept only the in-frame ones, dropping some. This sample has roughly 81,000 clones, with 88% found just once. Sequencing used CD4+ or CD8+ T cells sorted from blood, obtained in a trial of the OX40 agonist ivuxolimab. The receptors derive from an adult with an advanced solid tumor such as melanoma, head and neck, liver or kidney cancer.

In its sample, this clone was seen a few times. The V gene is TRBV7-3, the J gene TRBJ2-5; tentatively, D is TRBD1 (6 bases). The germline gives CDR1 SGHTA, CDR2 FQGTGA. The CDR3 covers 14 residues. Deletions cut 5 bases from V and 2 bases from J, with 12 bases between. CDR3 sequence reads: CASSPLGTQETQYF. The CDR3 nucleotides are TGTGCCAGCAGCCCTCTAGGGACACAAGAGACCCAGTACTTC.

The chain uses TRBV10-2 and TRBJ1-1, with D possibly matching TRBD1 (5 bases). V gave up 8 bases and J gave up 7 bases, with 14 bases separating them. Germline V lookup: CDR1 WSHSY, CDR2 SAAADI. The CDR3 loop spans 12 amino acids. CDR3 DNA sequence: TGCGCCAGCCGTCGAAGGGACGGTGAAGCTTTCTTT. It codes for CASRRRDGEAFF.

The chain links TRBV7-9 to TRBJ1-2; 7 bases line up with TRBD1. The CDR3 runs 17 residues. The germline CDR1 and CDR2 sequences are SEHNR and FQNEAQ (reference sequence). J lost 3 bases, V lost 8 bases, and 18 bases had no gene match. The CDR3 coding sequence is TGTGCCAGCCGTACAATTAGGGGGCCCTCCCAAGACTATGGCTACACCTTC. Protein: CASRTIRGPSQDYGYTF. Looking up the rest from reference TRBV7-9 and TRBJ1-2 gives the full variable domain: DTGVSQNPRHKITKRGQNVTFRCDPISEHNRLYWYRQTLGQGPEFLTYFQNEAQLEKSRLLSDRFSAERPKGSFSTLEIQRTEQGDSAMYLCASRTIRGPSQDYGYTFGSGTRLTVV.

The V and J genes are TRBV6-4 and TRBJ2-3; 10 bases agree with TRBD1. The V and J ends lost 6 bases and 4 bases, in that order; junction bases with no gene match: 10. CDR1 MRHNA and CDR2 SNTAGT come from the germline V gene. The CDR3 covers 16 residues. CDR3 sequence reads: CASSPRTGGSSDTQYF. The CDR3 DNA sequence: TGTGCCAGCAGCCCCCGGACAGGGGGTAGCTCAGATACGCAGTATTTT.

This sequence joins TRBV4-1 and TRBJ2-5, with D hard to call. Trimming took 0 bases from V and 3 from J, leaving 8 bases between them. The CDR3 covers 14 residues. Germline loops: CDR1 MGHRA, CDR2 YSYEKL. The CDR3 loop reads CASSQDRTEETQYF. As DNA, the CDR3 is TGCGCCAGCAGCCAAGATAGGACGGAAGAGACCCAGTACTTC.

The chain employs TRBV5-4 and TRBJ2-3; the D is unclear. The V end was cut by 6 bases, the J end by 6 bases, with 11 bases between. This CDR3 comprises 12 residues. Germline assignment: CDR1 SGHNT and CDR2 YYREEE (reference sequence). For the CDR3, the DNA is TGTGCCAGCACCGCACCCCGGGATACGCAGTATTTT. Encoded protein: CASTAPRDTQYF.

V gene TRBV6-1 combines with J gene TRBJ2-7, with D perhaps matching TRBD1 or TRBD2 (5 bases each). Trimming took 6 bases from V and 2 from J, leaving 11 bases between them. This CDR3 contains 13 residues. Germline CDR1 is MNHNS and CDR2 is SASEGT. The DNA of the CDR3 is TGTGCCAGCAGCCCCGGGACGGCCTACGAGCAGTACTTC. Encoded protein: CASSPGTAYEQYF.

The chain links TRBV19 to TRBJ1-4, with TRBD1 matching 10 bases. Germline CDR1 is LNHDA and CDR2 is SQIVND (reference sequence). Unmatched junction bases numbered 7, after V lost 1 base and J lost 8 bases. The CDR3 loop spans 16 amino acids. The DNA of the CDR3 is TGTGCCAGTAGTATAGCCCGGGACAGGGGTAACGAAAAACTGTTTTTT. Protein: CASSIARDRGNEKLFF. The variable domain in full, completed from reference TRBV19 and TRBJ1-4, reads DGGITQSPKYLFRKEGQNVTLSCEQNLNHDAMYWYRQDPGQGLRLIYYSQIVNDFQKGDIAEGYSVSREKKESFPLTVTSAQKNPTAFYLCASSIARDRGNEKLFFGSGTQLSVL.